This T cell receptor beta chain was documented in a study of identical twins. Template switching (which added a universal primer site) was used, and cDNA carried unique molecular identifiers. TCRdb re-analysed the 5' RACE reads in MiXCR, keeping a single row per CDR3 protein. The sample shows about 890,000 distinct CDR3 sequences, approximately 13% of them seen only once. General study results and limits: Excess sharing by twins proved weaker in beta out-of-frame sequences. In zero-insertion analyses, partial confounding could arise from invariant MAIT and iNKT cells.

V lost 4 bases and J 0 bases, leaving 17 bases between the germline ends. The CDR3 loop spans 16 amino acids. CDR1 is SGHTS, CDR2 YDEGEE, per germline. Of note for this clonotype: Its specificity is unknown.

These data were likewise used in another study, on yellow fever vaccine responses in identical twins.

The clonotype comes from a woman under 30 in good health. The chain couples TRBV5-8 to TRBJ2-7; the D call may be TRBD1 or TRBD2 (5 bases each). Material: PBMCs. The CDR3: CASSQSWGSSSYEQYF. Written as DNA, the CDR3 is TGTGCCAGCAGCCAAAGCTGGGGGTCAAGCTCCTACGAGCAGTACTTC.